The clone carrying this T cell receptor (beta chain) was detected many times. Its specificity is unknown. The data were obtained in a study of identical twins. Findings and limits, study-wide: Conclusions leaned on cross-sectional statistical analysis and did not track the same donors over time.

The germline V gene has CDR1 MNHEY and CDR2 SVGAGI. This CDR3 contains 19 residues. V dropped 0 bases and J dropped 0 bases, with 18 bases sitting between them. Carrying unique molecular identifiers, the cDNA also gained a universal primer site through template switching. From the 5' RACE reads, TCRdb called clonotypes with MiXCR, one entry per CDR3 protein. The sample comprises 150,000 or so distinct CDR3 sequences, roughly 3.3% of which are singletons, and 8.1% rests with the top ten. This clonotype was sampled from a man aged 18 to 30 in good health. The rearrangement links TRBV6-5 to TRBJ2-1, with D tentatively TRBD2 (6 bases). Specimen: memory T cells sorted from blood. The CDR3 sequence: CASSYSTGVSWSSYNEQFF. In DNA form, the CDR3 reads TGTGCCAGCAGTTACTCGACGGGAGTCTCCTGGAGCTCCTACAATGAGCAGTTCTTC.